This T cell receptor (beta chain) was observed in a study of T cells in Graves' hyperthyroidism and ophthalmopathy. In the study overall: Peripheral blood was obtained at initial diagnosis, preceding any treatment.

RNA transcripts provided the source from which TCR beta CDR3 regions were amplified. The primer set for the first-round RT-PCR of the TCR CDR3 was HTBI. TCRdb itself ran the multiplex PCR reads through MiXCR, one entry per CDR3 protein. The repertoire holds roughly 400,000 distinct CDR3 sequences, with more than 12% as singletons. Based on clinical symptoms, serum thyroxine and TRAb, thyroid ultrasound and orbital computed tomography, diagnoses were reached. Of note for this clonotype: Antigen specificity is unknown.

CDR1 and CDR2 from the germline V gene are SGHDT and YYEEEE. The CDR3 has 14 amino acids. V lost 3 bases to trimming and J lost 4 bases; unmatched junction nucleotides: 6. General study results and limits: Peripheral blood also featured most of the thyroid clonotypes expanded above 0.001.

The specimen was blood. The sequence was obtained from a man over 45 with Graves' ophthalmopathy. This rearrangement joins TRBV5-6 to TRBJ1-1, with 7 bases that match TRBD1. CDR3: CASSYRQGFTEAFF. As DNA, the CDR3 is TGTGCCAGCAGCTACAGACAGGGTTTCACTGAAGCTTTCTTT.